This T cell receptor (beta chain) was profiled in a study of shared clonotypes between healthy human individuals. Study-wide findings and caveats: Naive subsets usually exceeded memory subsets in estimated richness.

Sequencing used immunoSEQ multiplex PCR; TCRdb keeps in-frame clones, though not all of them. This sample yields about 2.2 million clones, of which over 85% are seen a single time; about 1.7% belongs to the top ten. The table lists this clone with a count of one. The antigen is undetermined. In the same sample, other DNA sequences code for this CDR3. The naive CD8 subset, CD45RO-negative cells positively selected for CCR7, excluded terminally differentiated effector memory CD45RA+ cells. Germline values: CDR1 MNHEY, CDR2 SVGAGI. The germline V and J ends were trimmed by 0 bases and 0 bases, with 8 bases remaining between them. There are 15 residues in the CDR3.

The receptor comes from a man aged 18-30 years in good health. Some clones in this sample may be carry-over from other donors' samples. The genes are TRBV6-5 and TRBJ1-1; D perhaps matches TRBD1 (6 bases). The sample was naive CD8+ T cells from PBMCs. Here the CDR3 DNA reads TGTGCCAGCAGTTACTCACAGGGTTTGAACACTGAAGCTTTCTTT. As protein: CASSYSQGLNTEAFF.